Many counts were recorded for the clone carrying this T cell receptor beta chain. The data were obtained in a study of T cells in Graves' hyperthyroidism and ophthalmopathy. V dropped 3 bases and J dropped 2 bases, with 12 bases sitting between them. The CDR3 has 15 residues. The germline V gene encodes CDR1 LGHDT and CDR2 YNNKEL (reference sequence). Amplified regions were TCR beta CDR3 sequences from RNA transcripts. The HTBI primer set was used in a first-round RT-PCR of the TCR CDR3. MiXCR, applied by TCRdb to the multiplex PCR reads, yields one record per CDR3 protein. The data contain 730,000 or so distinct CDR3 sequences, around a sixth of them singletons.

The chain links TRBV3-1 to TRBJ2-3; the D call may be TRBD1 or TRBD2 (5 bases each). This TCR was recovered from a woman between 50 and 59 years old with Graves' hyperthyroidism that later progressed to Graves' ophthalmopathy. Sequenced sample: blood. The CDR3 loop is CASSQPSGHTDTQYF. DNA for the CDR3: TGTGCCAGCAGCCAGCCCAGCGGACACACAGATACGCAGTATTTT.